This TCR beta chain comes out of a study of blood T cell repertoires in COVID-19. The overall study: The samples span acute and convalescent COVID-19 from the United States, Italy and Spain. In each case, the material was cDNA or gDNA derived from T cells, B-cell-depleted T cells, or PBMCs.

The germline V gene has CDR1 LNHDA and CDR2 SQIVND (reference sequence). The CDR3 is 14 amino acids. The V end was cut by 6 bases, the J end by 7 bases, with 15 bases between. The authors' processing: Reference gene primer amplification gave estimated nucleated cell counts. This table comes from immunoSEQ multiplex PCR, and its TCRdb copy is limited to in-frame clones, with some not included. V, J and clone size reflect that table, while D and trimming were determined from the DNA. Counted here are 160,000 or so clones, approximately 91% occurring once; the ten biggest clones make up roughly 2.1%. The chain joins TRBV19 to TRBJ2-2; D is perhaps TRBD2 (7 bases). The sequenced material came from peripheral blood. This TCR derives from a man between 18 and 29 years old with acute or convalescent COVID-19. In DNA, the CDR3 is TGTGCCAGTAGCTTCGCGGGGGCGAGCGGGGAGCTGTTTTTT. Its protein product is CASSFAGASGELFF.